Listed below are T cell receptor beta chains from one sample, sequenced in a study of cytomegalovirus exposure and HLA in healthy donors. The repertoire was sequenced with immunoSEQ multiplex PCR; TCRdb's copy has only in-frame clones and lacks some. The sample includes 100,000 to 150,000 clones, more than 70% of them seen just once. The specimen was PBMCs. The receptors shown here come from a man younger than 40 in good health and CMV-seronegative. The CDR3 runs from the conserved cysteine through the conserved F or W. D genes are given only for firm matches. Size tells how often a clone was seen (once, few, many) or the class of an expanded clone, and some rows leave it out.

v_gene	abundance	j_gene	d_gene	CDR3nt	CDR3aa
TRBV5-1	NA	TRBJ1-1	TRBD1	TGCGCCAGCAGCTTGTTTTCGGACAGGGTTCACACTGAAGCTTTCTTT	CASSLFSDRVHTEAFF
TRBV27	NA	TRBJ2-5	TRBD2	TGTGCCAGCAGTTCCCCTAGCGGGAGGGAAGAGACCCAGTACTTC	CASSSPSGREETQYF
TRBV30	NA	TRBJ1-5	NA	TGTGCCTGGATTCCGGGACACTTTAATAGCAATCAGCCCCAGCATTTT	CAWIPGHFNSNQPQHF
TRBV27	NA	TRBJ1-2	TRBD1	TGTGCCAGCCGACCCTCAGGGGGCAATGGCTATGGCTACACCTTC	CASRPSGGNGYGYTF
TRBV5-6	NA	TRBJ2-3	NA	TGTGCCAGCAGCTTGGGGGGGCCAGATACGCAGTATTTT	CASSLGGPDTQYF
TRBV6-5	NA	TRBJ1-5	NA	TGTGCCAGCAGCCTTGACAACAATCAGCCCCAGCATTTT	CASSLDNNQPQHF
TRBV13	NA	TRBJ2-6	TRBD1	TGTGCCAGCAGCAGGACAGGGACTGGGGCCAACGTCCTGACTTTC	CASSRTGTGANVLTF
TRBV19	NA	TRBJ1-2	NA	TGTGCCAGTAGTATACCTCAGGACAAGCGCTACACCTTC	CASSIPQDKRYTF
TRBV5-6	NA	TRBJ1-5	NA	TGTGCCAGCAGCCTGGGGGCGGGGACCCAGCATTTT	CASSLGAGTQHF
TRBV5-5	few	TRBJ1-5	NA	TGTGCCAGCAGCTTACATAGCAATCAGCCCCAGCATTTT	CASSLHSNQPQHF
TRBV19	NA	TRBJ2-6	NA	TGTGCCAGTAGTCCCCCCGGGGGGGCCAACGTCCTGACTTTC	CASSPPGGANVLTF
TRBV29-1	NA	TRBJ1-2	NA	TGCAGCGTTGTGGCAGTTGCTAACTATGGCTACACCTTC	CSVVAVANYGYTF
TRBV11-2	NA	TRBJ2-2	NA	TGTGCCAGCAGCCCTGGAGGCGGGGAGCTGTTTTTT	CASSPGGGELFF
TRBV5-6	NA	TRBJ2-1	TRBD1	TGTGCCAGCAGCTTTGCAGGGGGAGCCTACAATGAGCAGTTCTTC	CASSFAGGAYNEQFF
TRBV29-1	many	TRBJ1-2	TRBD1	TGCAGCGTGGACAGGGTAAACTATGGCTACACCTTC	CSVDRVNYGYTF
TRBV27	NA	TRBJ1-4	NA	TGTGCCAGCAGTCGGACGGGAGCAACTAATGAAAAACTGTTTTTT	CASSRTGATNEKLFF
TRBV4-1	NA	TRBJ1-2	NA	TGCGCCAGCAGCCAACAGGAAGGACTGCTCAACTATGGCTACACCTTC	CASSQQEGLLNYGYTF
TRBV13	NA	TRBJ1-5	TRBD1	TGTGCCAGCAGCTCTCAGATCTTCGGAGGGGGCATTCAGCATTTT	CASSSQIFGGGIQHF
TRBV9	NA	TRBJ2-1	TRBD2	TGTGCCAGCAGCGTAGTAGCGGGAGGGGACAATGAGCAGTTCTTC	CASSVVAGGDNEQFF
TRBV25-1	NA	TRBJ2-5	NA	TGTGCCAGCAGTGAACAGACAGTTGAAGAGACCCAGTACTTC	CASSEQTVEETQYF
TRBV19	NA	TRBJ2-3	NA	TGTGCCAGTACGTTCGCAGATACGCAGTATTTT	CASTFADTQYF
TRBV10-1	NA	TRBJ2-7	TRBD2	TGCGCCAGCAGTGTCCCGGGAGGGAGGGTTGGCGAGCAGTACTTC	CASSVPGGRVGEQYF